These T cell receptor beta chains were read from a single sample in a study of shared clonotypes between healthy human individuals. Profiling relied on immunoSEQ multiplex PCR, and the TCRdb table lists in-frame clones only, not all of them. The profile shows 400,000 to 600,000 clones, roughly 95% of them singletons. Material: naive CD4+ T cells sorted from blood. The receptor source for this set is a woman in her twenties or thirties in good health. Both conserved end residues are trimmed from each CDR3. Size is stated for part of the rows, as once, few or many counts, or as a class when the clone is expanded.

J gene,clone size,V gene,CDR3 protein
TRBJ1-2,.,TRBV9,ASSVVGGTGLGYT
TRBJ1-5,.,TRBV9,ASSRGQGEGNQPQH
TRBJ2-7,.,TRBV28,ASSEGAIPYEQY
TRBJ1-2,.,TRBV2,ASSDFSLYGYT
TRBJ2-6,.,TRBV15,ATSSPGQGIAGANVLT
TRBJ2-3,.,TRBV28,ASRGWQTTDTQY
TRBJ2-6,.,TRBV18,ASSPTGTGAGVLT
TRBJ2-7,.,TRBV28,ASSPRVIGYEQY
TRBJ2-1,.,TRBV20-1,SPSGYNEQF
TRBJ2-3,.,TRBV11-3,ASSLSPKVGDTQY
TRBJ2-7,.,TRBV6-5,ASSSETRQY
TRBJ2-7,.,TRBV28,ASSLSGRVYEQY
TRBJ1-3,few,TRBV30,AWSIAGNTIY
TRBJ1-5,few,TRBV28,ASDQQDQPQH
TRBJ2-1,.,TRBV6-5,ASSYSGTSVYEQF
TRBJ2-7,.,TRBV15,ATSGPRPGRGGPYEQY
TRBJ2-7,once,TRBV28,ASSPLAGGSYEQY
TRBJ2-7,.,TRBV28,ASSSGTESYEQY
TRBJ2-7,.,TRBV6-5,ASSPGPYYEQY
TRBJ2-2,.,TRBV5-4,ASSRMGLGAGELF
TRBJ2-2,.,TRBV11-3,ASSFNTYTGELF
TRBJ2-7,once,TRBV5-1,ASSLGRTYEQY
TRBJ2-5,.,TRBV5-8,ASSKGQGFQETQY
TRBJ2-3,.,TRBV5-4,ASRSSGRGTDTQY
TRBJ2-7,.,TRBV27,ASKTQGYEQY
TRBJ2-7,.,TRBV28,ASSKYEQY
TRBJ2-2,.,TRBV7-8,ASSIRQAGELF
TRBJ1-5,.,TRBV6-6,ASHRDSKRPQH
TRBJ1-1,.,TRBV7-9,ASSLTVNTEAF
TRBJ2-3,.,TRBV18,ASSPRTGGGDTQY
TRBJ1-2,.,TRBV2,ASTMMRTEYYGYT
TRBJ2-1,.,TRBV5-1,ASSPDGYNEQF
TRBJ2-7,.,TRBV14,ASSLHQSSYEQY
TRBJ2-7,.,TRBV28,ASSPNRAGSYEQY
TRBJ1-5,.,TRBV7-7,ASSLAVGQPQH
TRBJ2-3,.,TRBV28,ASSYRDRYTDTQY
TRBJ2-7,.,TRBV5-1,ASSPRTGGIYEQY
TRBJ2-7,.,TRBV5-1,ASSLGGTELSYEQY
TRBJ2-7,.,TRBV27,ASRPGQGMSEQY
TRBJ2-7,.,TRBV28,ASSHLAGNSYEQY
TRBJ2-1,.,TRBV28,AIESANNEQF
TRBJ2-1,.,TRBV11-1,ASREQVNEQF
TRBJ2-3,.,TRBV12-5,ASVTATTSGRRDTQY
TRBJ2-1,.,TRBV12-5,ASAVDGPGEQF
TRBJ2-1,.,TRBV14,ASSQVRGRAEYNEQF
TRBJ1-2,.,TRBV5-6,ASSLAGGVTNYGYT
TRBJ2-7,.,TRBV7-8,ASSLGTGLETVEQY
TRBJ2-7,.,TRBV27,ASSLRSGRAISEQY
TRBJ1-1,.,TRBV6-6,ASSPGVRNTEAF
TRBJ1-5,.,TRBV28,ASTETGDQPQH
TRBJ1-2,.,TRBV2,ASSEETRHGGYT